A selection of T cell receptor beta chains follows, all from one sample in a study of T-cell reconstitution after alpha-beta-depleted transplantation in children. Each CDR3 protein gets one entry after TCRdb re-called the PCR reads with MiXCR. The sample holds hundreds of thousands of distinct CDR3 sequences, around 17% seen once. This specimen consisted of PBMCs from the stem cell graft donor, obtained from the stem cell graft. The source of these receptors is a human donor who donated a stem cell graft to a child with acute myeloid leukemia. Both conserved end residues are trimmed from each CDR3.

cdr3_aa cdr3_length v_call
ASSPLEETGLYGYT 14 TRBV7-2
ASSLSWGGETEAF 13 TRBV5-1
SARPGTSGVANTGELF 16 TRBV20-1
SARVLTGAVYEQY 13 TRBV20-1
ASSLAPGELF 10 TRBV5-1
ASIPGTPTNTGELF 14 TRBV19
ASSQGGGGETEAF 13 TRBV4-1
SASDLRTGYNEQF 13 TRBV20-1
ASSSDRGPLSSTDTQY 16 TRBV11-1
SAGDLGGAIYNEQF 14 TRBV20-1
ASSQGAAPYEQY 12 TRBV4-3
ASSTAANNEQF 11 TRBV5-1
SASPGNSEAF 10 TRBV20-1
ASSFSGAKETQY 12 TRBV12-3/TRBV12-4
ASTKSREAYEQY 12 TRBV6-2/TRBV6-3